Sequencing of this T cell receptor (beta chain) was carried out in a study of cytomegalovirus exposure and HLA in healthy donors. Looking at the study overall: There were 75 million to 95 million unique TCRs (from HLA-typed donors) in an early data release.

This CDR3 is 14 amino acids long. CDR1 is SGHAT and CDR2 is FQNNGV in the germline V gene. V was trimmed by 5 bases and J by 4 bases, leaving 13 bases between them. The PCR was carried out with 60 Vbeta primers and 13 Jbeta primers. The protocol was immunoSEQ multiplex PCR, while the TCRdb copy is restricted to in-frame clones and leaves out a portion. The table has some 77,000 clones, 79% seen once. The sample taken for sequencing was PBMCs. The rearrangement uses TRBV11-2 and TRBJ2-3, with a possible D match to TRBD1 (6 bases). The TCR originated in a man aged 25-40 years in good health and CMV-seronegative. The CDR3 DNA follows: TGTGCCAGCAGCCATCACGGACAGTCAGATACGCAGTATTTT. This translates into CASSHHGQSDTQYF.